Reported below is one T cell receptor beta chain. Its antigen is unknown. No clone much larger than this one lies a single base away; base qualities are absent. The data are from a study of a mutant IDH1 vaccine in newly diagnosed glioma (dated by TCRdb to about 2021). With respect to the entire study: Of the 25 to 40 patients who were treated, about 62% were male and about 40% were female, and the mean age was around 40 years. Before enrollment, most patients had been given radiochemotherapy with temozolomide as standard therapy, while the rest had received either radiotherapy alone or temozolomide alone. Six visits were used for peripheral blood collection: V03 (baseline), V05, V07, V10, V12 and V13. For exploratory analyses, longitudinal TCRB deep sequencing was carried out in more than 20 treated patients wherever samples were available.

General findings and caveats noted by the study authors: Pseudoprogression seemed to be unrelated to changes in the top peripheral T cell clonotypes found by TCRB sequencing. Selection of PBMC samples for TCRB deep sequencing was based on availability. It was noted by the authors that analyses of patient blood samples could not be reproduced owing to sample limitations. Across multiple MHC alleles, vaccine-induced immune responses were seen in roughly 93% of patients.

From its cysteine to its phenylalanine, the CDR3 spans 17 amino acids. Only CDR3 DNA is held: 51 bases, read in frame from base 1. For this chain, trimming is 4 bases at the V end and 5 bases at the J end, and the number of junction bases without a gene match is 12. According to the germline V gene, CDR1 reads SGHRS and CDR2 reads YFSETQ. The library was produced with the immunoSEQ multiplex PCR assay. Rearranged TCR beta chain sequences were amplified with the hsTCRB Kit following the manufacturer's protocol. Sequencing of TCRB libraries was carried out on an Illumina MiSeq. Per the authors' processing: Demultiplexing, trimming and gene mapping were performed with the kit vendor's proprietary platform. This immuneACCESS table, as held by TCRdb, lists in-frame sequences with V and J called but not all clones. Of the missing ones, under half trace to an unresolved V gene in checked studies; the others have no known cause. The DNA gave D and trimming, while V, J and clone size come from that table. In this sample the table shows tens of thousands of clones, approximately 92% of which occur a single time. The ten most abundant clones make up 2% to 3% of the sample.

The meaning of the sample's time point label: baseline, week 1 (first vaccination visit). Sample treatment or condition, as interpreted from the label and publication: pre-vaccination baseline after standard-of-care therapy. All donors had newly diagnosed IDH1-mutant astrocytomas of WHO grade 3 or 4 that showed loss of nuclear ATRX. The samples were drawn from NOA16, a multicentre, single-arm, open-label phase I trial in Germany that tested a mutant IDH1 peptide vaccine in humans for the first time. Visit V03 blood draws served as the baseline sample for immunogenicity testing. Genomic DNA for TCRB sequencing was extracted from EDTA blood using the DNeasy Blood and Tissue Kit.

In this chain, TRBV5-1 is recombined with TRBJ2-2; 9 junctional bases match TRBD1. The receptor comes from a man aged 50 or older with glioma. Sequenced here: PBMCs, sampled from a glioma patient treated with radiotherapy, temozolomide or both. The DNA sequence is as follows: TGCGCCAGCAGCCCTAATCTACAGGGGGCGAGGACCGGGGAGCTGTTTTTT. Its translation is CASSPNLQGARTGELFF.